This passage covers 13 T cell receptor beta chains from one sample sequenced in a study of cytomegalovirus exposure and HLA in healthy donors. The primer mix had 60 Vbeta and 13 Jbeta primers. The assay was immunoSEQ multiplex PCR, and TCRdb's table has in-frame clones only and misses some. Of over 130,000 clones in the sample, approximately 91% are singletons; the top ten hold roughly 0.5%. Sample: PBMCs. The receptors were sampled from a woman aged 40 to 50 in good health and CMV-seronegative.

This CDR3 is CASSQLAGFEAFF. The CDR3 region has the DNA TGCGCCAGCAGCCAGCTCGCAGGATTTGAAGCTTTCTTT. J is TRBJ1-1 and V is TRBV4-1, with D unresolved. The germline V and J ends were trimmed by 3 bases and 7 bases, with 12 bases remaining between them. This CDR3 is built from 13 residues. Per germline, CDR1 MGHRA and CDR2 YSYEKL.

The count of this clone is one. This sequence joins TRBV5-4 and TRBJ2-5, with 7 nucleotides matching TRBD1. CDR3 length: 14 residues. The trim removed 3 bases at V and 0 bases at J, leaving 2 bases unmatched. Germline V CDR1 and CDR2: SGHNT, YYREEE (reference sequence). CDR3 DNA sequence: TGTGCCAGCAGCTCGGGACAGAACCAAGAGACCCAGTACTTC. This gives the protein CASSSGQNQETQYF.

This chain uses TRBV5-4 with TRBJ2-2, with TRBD2 as a possible D gene (6 bases). V was pared by 5 bases and J by 2 bases, with 16 bases between. The CDR3 runs to 16 residues. Germline values: CDR1 SGHNT, CDR2 YYREEE (reference sequence). The CDR3: CASRLTGTPNTGELFF. The DNA of the CDR3 is TGTGCCAGCAGATTAACCGGGACTCCCAACACCGGGGAGCTGTTTTTT.

The V gene is TRBV4-3, the J gene TRBJ2-3, with no clear D. Per the germline V gene, CDR1 is LGHNA and CDR2 is YSLEER. V gave up 2 bases and J gave up 0 bases, with 9 bases separating them. The CDR3 is 15 residues long. This CDR3 is CASSQLETSTDTQYF. The CDR3 nucleotides read TGCGCCAGCAGCCAACTCGAGACTAGCACAGATACGCAGTATTTT.

The gene calls are TRBV2 and TRBJ2-7, with TRBD2 matching 7 bases. This CDR3 comprises 15 residues. The germline CDR1 and CDR2 sequences are SNHLY and FYNNEI. The V gene end was trimmed by 3 bases and the J gene end by 3 bases; junction bases not matched to a gene: 8. CDR3 nucleotides: TGTGCCAGCAGTGATATGGGACTATCACACTACGAGCAGTACTTC. Its protein is CASSDMGLSHYEQYF.

The chain employs TRBV7-6 and TRBJ2-3, with D possibly TRBD1 on 6 matching bases. V was cut by 4 bases and J by 8 bases, with 10 bases left in between. Germline V gives CDR1 SGHVS, CDR2 FNYEAQ. There are 12 residues in the CDR3. In nucleotides, the CDR3 is TGTGCCAGCAGCTCAGGGGACCTTACGCAGTATTTT. It encodes CASSSGDLTQYF.

The chain joins TRBV7-8 to TRBJ1-2; 10 bases are shared with TRBD1. Trimming took 5 bases from V and 7 from J; bases not matched to a gene: 7. Germline V gene sequence: CDR1 SGHVS, CDR2 FQNEAQ. This CDR3 has 14 residues. The CDR3 loop is CASSTDRGRRGYTF. CDR3 DNA sequence: TGTGCCAGCAGCACTGACAGGGGGCGGCGTGGCTACACCTTC.

V and J are TRBV6-5 and TRBJ2-5; 8 positions agree with TRBD2. V trimming: 6 bases; J trimming: 7 bases; junction bases outside the gene matches: 10. The CDR3 runs to 14 residues. Germline lookup yields CDR1 MNHEY and CDR2 SVGAGI. CDR3 bases: TGTGCCAGCAGCAAAGGGACTAGTAGTACGACCCAGTACTTC. It is translated as CASSKGTSSTTQYF.

The gene calls are TRBV9 and TRBJ2-1; TRBD1 matches 8 bases. Germline trimming cut 6 bases from V and 6 bases from J; bases unmatched to any gene: 11. The germline CDR1 and CDR2 sequences are SGDLS and YYNGEE. This CDR3 is 15 amino acids long. As DNA, the CDR3 is TGTGCCAGCATCCCAATGGACAGGGAAAGCAATGAGCAGTTCTTC. It encodes CASIPMDRESNEQFF. Drawing the rest from reference TRBV9 and TRBJ2-1, the complete variable domain is DSGVTQTPKHLITATGQRVTLRCSPRSGDLSVYWYQQSLDQGLQFLIQYYNGEERAKGNILERFSAQQFPDLHSELNLSSLELGDSALYFCASIPMDRESNEQFFGPGTRLTVL.

The gene calls are TRBV6-5 and TRBJ2-1; D gene unclear. V was cut by 0 bases and J by 10 bases, with 7 bases left in between. Germline loops: CDR1 MNHEY, CDR2 SVGAGI. The CDR3 has 12 amino acids. CDR3 sequence reads: CASSYSRREQFF. CDR3 coding DNA: TGTGCCAGCAGTTACTCGAGGCGGGAGCAGTTCTTC.

The gene calls are TRBV12-2 and TRBJ1-1; TRBD1 is the table's D call, not checked against the DNA. TRBV12-2 represents a pseudogene. The CDR3 spans 18 residues. CDR3 protein: CASRLPRVHTGTNTEAFF. The CDR3 DNA reads TGTGCAAGTCGCTTACCAAGGGTTCATACAGGGACGAACACTGAAGCTTTCTTT.

CDR3 sequence: CASSISPGTASYEQYF. CDR3 bases: TGTGCCAGTAGTATTAGCCCCGGGACAGCGTCCTACGAGCAGTACTTC. This rearrangement joins TRBV19 to TRBJ2-7; 7 bases agree with TRBD1. The CDR3 has 16 amino acids. Per germline, CDR1 LNHDA and CDR2 SQIVND (reference sequence). J lost 1 base, V lost 3 bases, and 9 bases had no gene match.

The genes are TRBV5-4 and TRBJ2-1, with 8 bases identical to TRBD2. The V segment lost 3 bases and the J segment 2 bases; nucleotides outside the gene matches: 4. Germline CDR1 reads SGHNT; CDR2 reads YYREEE (reference sequence). The CDR3 sequence is 15 residues long. The CDR3: CASSYSGATYNEQFF. As DNA, the CDR3 is TGTGCCAGCAGCTATAGCGGGGCCACCTACAATGAGCAGTTCTTC.